The rows below give T cell receptor beta chains drawn from one sample of a study of CD8+ T cells in alopecia areata. Profiled with immunoSEQ multiplex PCR; TCRdb holds only in-frame clones, not every one. The sample includes 90,000 to 120,000 clones, 45% to 60% of them seen just once. Material for sequencing was NKG2D-low CD8+ T cells sorted from blood. The receptors shown here come from a human donor with alopecia areata. The CDR3 runs from the conserved cysteine through the conserved F or W. The D gene is left open where the match is weak. Some rows mark clone size as missing; the rest say once, few, many or name a class of expanded clone.

few,TRBJ1-2,-,TRBV19,TGTGCCAGTAGCCACAACAGGGTTGCAAACTATGGCTACACCTTC,CASSHNRVANYGYTF
-,TRBJ2-1,TRBD2,TRBV5-6,TGTGCCAGCAGCTTGCTAGTAGCGGGAGTAGGGTTCTTC,CASSLLVAGVGFF
few,TRBJ1-1,-,TRBV4-1,TGCGCCAGCAGCCAGGAGACTGAAGCTTTCTTT,CASSQETEAFF
-,TRBJ1-2,-,TRBV27,TGTGCCAGCAGTTTACCCGGCCAGGGGAGAGGTGGCTACACCTTC,CASSLPGQGRGGYTF
few,TRBJ2-2,-,TRBV7-3,TGTGCCAGCAGCTTAAGGCCAGACAGCACCGGGGAGCTGTTTTTT,CASSLRPDSTGELFF
-,TRBJ2-3,-,TRBV9,TGTGCCAGCAGCCCACAAGTAGGGAAGTCAGATACGCAGTATTTT,CASSPQVGKSDTQYF
few,TRBJ2-7,TRBD2,TRBV7-9,TGTGCCGGAGCTAGCGGGAGCTCCTACGAGCAGTACTTC,CAGASGSSYEQYF
-,TRBJ2-3,-,TRBV7-9,TGTGCCAGCAGCTCACACCAGACGACAGAGATGGGTACAGATACGCAGTATTTT,CASSSHQTTEMGTDTQYF
-,TRBJ2-1,TRBD2,TRBV27,TGTGCCAGCCTTGCTAGCGGGAGGTGGAATGAGCAGTTCTTC,CASLASGRWNEQFF
-,TRBJ1-3,TRBD1,TRBV11-2,TGTGCCAGCAGCAAGGACAGGGGGCCTGGAAACACCATATATTTT,CASSKDRGPGNTIYF
-,TRBJ2-5,TRBD2,TRBV14,TGTGCCAGCAGCCAAGATTTGAGACTAGCGGGAGTCGGGGAGACCCAGTACTTC,CASSQDLRLAGVGETQYF
few,TRBJ2-5,-,TRBV6-6,TGTGCCAGCAGTCCCACGGGGAGCGGAACCCAAGAGACCCAGTACTTC,CASSPTGSGTQETQYF
-,TRBJ1-1,-,TRBV7-9,TGTGCCAGCAGTCTGCCAGGGGTGCACACTGAAGCTTTCTTT,CASSLPGVHTEAFF
-,TRBJ1-2,-,TRBV6-5,TGTGCCAGCAGTTACTCGGCCAACCATCTATTC,CASSYSANHLF
-,TRBJ2-7,TRBD2,TRBV2,TGTGCCAGCATGGGACTAGCGGGAGGTTACGAGCAGTACTTC,CASMGLAGGYEQYF
-,TRBJ2-1,-,TRBV15,TGTGCCACCAGCAGAGCGGACGGCTACAATGAGCAGTTCTTC,CATSRADGYNEQFF
few,TRBJ2-7,TRBD1,TRBV7-6,TGTGCCAGCAGCTTAGGAGACAGGGTCTACGAGCAGTACTTC,CASSLGDRVYEQYF
-,TRBJ2-1,-,TRBV29-1,TGCAGCGTTGATATAATCCGGTCCTATGCCACCTACAATGAGCAGTTCTTC,CSVDIIRSYATYNEQFF
few,TRBJ2-7,-,TRBV29-1,TGCAGCGTTGGGAGGGGTTACGAGCAGTACTTC,CSVGRGYEQYF
few,TRBJ2-2,-,TRBV29-1,TGCAGCGTCCGTCGGGCGACCGGGGAGCTGTTTTTT,CSVRRATGELFF
-,TRBJ2-1,-,TRBV5-6,TGTGCCAGCAGCTTTGGTTACAATGAGCAGTTCTTC,CASSFGYNEQFF
few,TRBJ2-3,TRBD2,TRBV7-6,TGTGCCAGCAGCTTAGCCGGGATTTGGCGGACTAGCGGGTCCACCACAGATACGCAGTATTTT,CASSLAGIWRTSGSTTDTQYF
-,TRBJ1-1,TRBD1,TRBV5-1,TGCGCCAGCAGCTTAGGGACAGGGGACACTGAAGCTTTCTTT,CASSLGTGDTEAFF
-,TRBJ1-2,TRBD1,TRBV28,TGTGCCAGCAGTCCGTGGGACAGTTCCTATGGCTACACCTTC,CASSPWDSSYGYTF
-,TRBJ2-2,TRBD2,TRBV29-1,TGCAGCGTACAAGCTAGCGGGACCCCAACGGGGGAGCTGTTTTTT,CSVQASGTPTGELFF
few,TRBJ2-1,-,TRBV13,TGTGCCAGCAGCTCCGGGGTAGCGAATGAGCAGTTCTTC,CASSSGVANEQFF
once,TRBJ2-1,TRBD2,TRBV9,TGTGCCAGCAGCGTAGGCGGGAGTTGGGGGAGCCACAATGAGCAGTTCTTC,CASSVGGSWGSHNEQFF
-,TRBJ2-3,TRBD2,TRBV28,TGTGCCAGCAGTTCCGGGACTAGTAGGTCCGATACGCAGTATTTT,CASSSGTSRSDTQYF
few,TRBJ2-3,-,TRBV5-1,TGCGCCAGCAGCTCTCTCGACTTCACAGATACGCAGTATTTT,CASSSLDFTDTQYF
-,TRBJ2-1,-,TRBV28,TGTGCCAGCAGTTCCAGCGGCGGCTACAATGAGCAGTTCTTC,CASSSSGGYNEQFF
-,TRBJ1-2,-,TRBV14,TGTGCCAGCAGCCCCGGACCTGTCTATGGCTACACCTTC,CASSPGPVYGYTF
-,TRBJ1-1,-,TRBV6-5,TGTGCCAGCAGTTACTCACCCACTGAAGCTTTCTTT,CASSYSPTEAFF
few,TRBJ1-2,-,TRBV7-9,TGTGCCAGCAGCCTAGACCAGGGCTATGGCTACACCTTC,CASSLDQGYGYTF
-,TRBJ1-5,-,TRBV7-2,TGTGCCAGCAGCTTCTTGGGTAAAGGCAATCAGCCCCAGCATTTT,CASSFLGKGNQPQHF
-,TRBJ2-2,-,TRBV5-1,TGCGCCAGCAGCCCCGACGAGGGGGTCCGGGAGCTGTTTTTT,CASSPDEGVRELFF
-,TRBJ2-7,-,TRBV19,TGTGCCAGTAGTATGGGACGCCTCTACGAGCAGTACTTC,CASSMGRLYEQYF
-,TRBJ2-5,-,TRBV27,TGTGCCAGCAGATCGTTAGGTAGAGGCCAAGAGACCCAGTACTTC,CASRSLGRGQETQYF
-,TRBJ2-1,-,TRBV27,TGTGCCAGCGGGAGACAGGTCAATGAGCAGTTCTTC,CASGRQVNEQFF
-,TRBJ2-3,TRBD2,TRBV14,TGTGCCAGCAGCCAAGTAACTAGCGGGAGTACAGATACGCAGTATTTT,CASSQVTSGSTDTQYF
-,TRBJ1-4,-,TRBV27,TGTGCCAGCAGTTTAGGTGAAAAACTGTTTTTT,CASSLGEKLFF
-,TRBJ1-1,-,TRBV2,TGTGCCAGCAGTGGTGACACATCATTAGGTACTGAAGCTTTCTTT,CASSGDTSLGTEAFF
-,TRBJ2-7,-,TRBV4-1,TGCGCCAGCAGCCAACTAGCTTCGTCCTCTCGCTACGAGCAGTACTTC,CASSQLASSSRYEQYF
-,TRBJ2-7,TRBD1,TRBV14,TGTGCCAGCAGCCAGGGACAGGGGGTAGAGCAGTACTTC,CASSQGQGVEQYF
-,TRBJ2-1,TRBD2,TRBV9,TGTGCCAGCAGCGGAAGCGGGGGCTCCTACAATGAGCAGTTCTTC,CASSGSGGSYNEQFF
few,TRBJ2-2,TRBD2,TRBV6-5,TGTGCCAGCAACGGGGAGGGGAACACCGGGGAGCTGTTTTTT,CASNGEGNTGELFF
-,TRBJ2-7,TRBD1,TRBV13,TGTGCCAGCAGCTTAGACAGGGGTGGTAGGTCCTACGAGCAGTACTTC,CASSLDRGGRSYEQYF
-,TRBJ2-1,TRBD2,TRBV27,TGTGCCAGCAGTTTAGGCGGGAGTGGCTACAATGAGCAGTTCTTC,CASSLGGSGYNEQFF
-,TRBJ2-1,-,TRBV7-9,TGTGCCAGCAGGCCGGGGACCTACAATGAGCAGTTCTTC,CASRPGTYNEQFF
-,TRBJ2-3,-,TRBV19,TGTGCCAGTAGTATAGTCCGTGGGGATACGCAGTATTTT,CASSIVRGDTQYF
-,TRBJ1-2,-,TRBV6-5,TGTGCCAGCACCAACGGGGCGGACTATGGCTACACCTTC,CASTNGADYGYTF
-,TRBJ2-1,TRBD1,TRBV6-1,TGTGCCAGCAGCCCCGCGGACAGGGTCTACAATGAGCAGTTCTTC,CASSPADRVYNEQFF
-,TRBJ2-1,TRBD1,TRBV14,TGTGCCAGCAGGGGCGAGGGGACAGGGGGCAATGAGCAGTTCTTC,CASRGEGTGGNEQFF
-,TRBJ2-3,-,TRBV29-1,TGCAGCGTCGAAAGGGGTAGCGGCACAGATACGCAGTATTTT,CSVERGSGTDTQYF
few,TRBJ2-3,-,TRBV6-5,TGTGCCAGCAGACGCGGGACAGATACGCAGTATTTT,CASRRGTDTQYF
-,TRBJ1-2,-,TRBV5-1,TGCGCCAGCAGCTTGTCTTCAGTGTTTGGCTACACCTTC,CASSLSSVFGYTF
few,TRBJ2-5,-,TRBV28,TGTGCCAGCAGTTTAATGGGGTACAGGTACCAAGAGACCCAGTACTTC,CASSLMGYRYQETQYF